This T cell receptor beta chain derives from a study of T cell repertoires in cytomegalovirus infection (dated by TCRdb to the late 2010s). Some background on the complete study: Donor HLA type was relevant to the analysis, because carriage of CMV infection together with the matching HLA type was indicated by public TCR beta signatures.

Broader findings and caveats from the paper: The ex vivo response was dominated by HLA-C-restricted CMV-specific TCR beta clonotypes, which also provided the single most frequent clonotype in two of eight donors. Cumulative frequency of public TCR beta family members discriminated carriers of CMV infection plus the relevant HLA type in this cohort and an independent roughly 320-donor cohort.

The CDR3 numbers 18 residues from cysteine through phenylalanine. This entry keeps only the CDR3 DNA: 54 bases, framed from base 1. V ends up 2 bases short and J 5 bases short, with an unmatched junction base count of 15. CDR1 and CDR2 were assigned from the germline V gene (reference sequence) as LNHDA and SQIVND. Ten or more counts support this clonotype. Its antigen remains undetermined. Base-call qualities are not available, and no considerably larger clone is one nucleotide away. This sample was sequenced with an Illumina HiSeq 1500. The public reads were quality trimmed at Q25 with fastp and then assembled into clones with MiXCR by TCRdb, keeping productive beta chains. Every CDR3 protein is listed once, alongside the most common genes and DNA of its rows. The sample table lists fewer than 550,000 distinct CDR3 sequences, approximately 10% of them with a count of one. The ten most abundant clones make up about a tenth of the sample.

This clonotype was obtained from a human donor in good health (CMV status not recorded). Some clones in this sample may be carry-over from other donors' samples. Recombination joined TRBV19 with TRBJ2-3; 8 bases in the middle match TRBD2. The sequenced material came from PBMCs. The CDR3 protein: CASSINLGSGSKEDTQYF. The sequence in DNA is TGTGCCAGTAGTATAAATCTAGGGAGCGGGAGCAAGGAAGATACGCAGTATTTT. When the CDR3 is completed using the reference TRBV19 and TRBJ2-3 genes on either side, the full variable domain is DGGITQSPKYLFRKEGQNVTLSCEQNLNHDAMYWYRQDPGQGLRLIYYSQIVNDFQKGDIAEGYSVSREKKESFPLTVTSAQKNPTAFYLCASSINLGSGSKEDTQYFGPGTRLTVL.